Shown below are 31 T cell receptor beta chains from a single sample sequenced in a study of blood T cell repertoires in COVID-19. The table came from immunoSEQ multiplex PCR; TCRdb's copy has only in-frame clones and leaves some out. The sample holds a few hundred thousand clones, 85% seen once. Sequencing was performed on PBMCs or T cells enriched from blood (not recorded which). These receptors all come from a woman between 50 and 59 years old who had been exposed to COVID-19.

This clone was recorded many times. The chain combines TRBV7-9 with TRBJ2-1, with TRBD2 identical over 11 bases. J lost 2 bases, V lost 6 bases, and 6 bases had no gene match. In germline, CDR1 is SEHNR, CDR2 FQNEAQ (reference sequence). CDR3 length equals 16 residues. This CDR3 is CASRPTSGGPYNEQFF. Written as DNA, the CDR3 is TGTGCCAGCAGACCCACTAGCGGGGGACCCTACAATGAGCAGTTCTTC.

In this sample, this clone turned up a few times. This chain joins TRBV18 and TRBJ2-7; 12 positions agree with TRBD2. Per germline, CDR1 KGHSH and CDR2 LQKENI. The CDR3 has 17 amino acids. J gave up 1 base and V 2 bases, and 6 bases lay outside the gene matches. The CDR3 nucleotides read TGTGCCAGCTCACCAAAAGGGGGACTAGCGGGTTCCTACGAGCAGTACTTC. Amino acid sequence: CASSPKGGLAGSYEQYF.

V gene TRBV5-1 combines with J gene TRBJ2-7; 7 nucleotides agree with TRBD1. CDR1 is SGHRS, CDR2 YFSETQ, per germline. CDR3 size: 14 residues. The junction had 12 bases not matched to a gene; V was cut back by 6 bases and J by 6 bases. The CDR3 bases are TGCGCCAGCACCACCGTTGGCGGACAGGCCGAGCAGTACTTC. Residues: CASTTVGGQAEQYF.

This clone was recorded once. CDR3 nucleotide sequence: TGTGCCAGCAGTGAAGATCCCCTTTCACCCCTCCACTTT. This encodes CASSEDPLSPLHF. V and J are TRBV6-1 and TRBJ1-6; D is unresolved. The CDR3 loop spans 13 amino acids. Germline V gene data show CDR1 as MNHNS and CDR2 as SASEGT. V was cut by 1 base and J by 9 bases, with 7 bases left in between.

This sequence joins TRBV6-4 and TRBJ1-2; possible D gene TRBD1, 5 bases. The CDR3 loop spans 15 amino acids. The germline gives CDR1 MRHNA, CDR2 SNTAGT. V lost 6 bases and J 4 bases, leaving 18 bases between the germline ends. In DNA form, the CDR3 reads TGTGCCAGCAGGCCCCAGGGTGTGGGCCTCTATGGCTACACCTTC. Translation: CASRPQGVGLYGYTF.

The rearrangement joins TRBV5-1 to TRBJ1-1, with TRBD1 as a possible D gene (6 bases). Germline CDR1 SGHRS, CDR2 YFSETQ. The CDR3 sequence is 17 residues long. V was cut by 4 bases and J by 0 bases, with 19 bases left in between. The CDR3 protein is CASSRGEITGLNTEAFF. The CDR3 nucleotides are TGCGCCAGCAGCAGGGGCGAAATAACAGGGTTGAACACTGAAGCTTTCTTT.

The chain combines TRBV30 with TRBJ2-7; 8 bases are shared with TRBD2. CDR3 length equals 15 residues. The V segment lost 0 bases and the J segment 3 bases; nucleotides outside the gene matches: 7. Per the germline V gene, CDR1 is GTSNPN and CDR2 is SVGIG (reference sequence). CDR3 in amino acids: CAWSVRISGIYEQYF. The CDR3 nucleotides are TGTGCCTGGAGTGTACGGATTAGCGGGATCTACGAGCAGTACTTC. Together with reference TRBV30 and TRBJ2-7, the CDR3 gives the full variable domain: SQTIHQWPATLVQPVGSPLSLECTVEGTSNPNLYWYRQAAGRGLQLLFYSVGIGQISSEVPQNLSASRPQDRQFILSSKKLLLSDSGFYLCAWSVRISGIYEQYFGPGTRLTVT.

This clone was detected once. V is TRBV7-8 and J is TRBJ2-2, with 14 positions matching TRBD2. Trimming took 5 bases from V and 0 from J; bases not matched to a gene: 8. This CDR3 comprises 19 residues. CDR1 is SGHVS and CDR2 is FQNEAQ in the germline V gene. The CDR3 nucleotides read TGTGCCAGCAGCCCAAGGACTAGCGGGGGGACCGCGAACACCGGGGAGCTGTTTTTT. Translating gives CASSPRTSGGTANTGELFF.

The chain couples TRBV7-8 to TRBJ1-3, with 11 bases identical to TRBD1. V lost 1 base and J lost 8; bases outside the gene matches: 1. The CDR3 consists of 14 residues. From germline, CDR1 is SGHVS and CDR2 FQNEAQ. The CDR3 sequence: CASSLGDRGDTIYF. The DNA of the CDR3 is TGTGCCAGCAGCTTAGGGGACAGGGGGGACACCATATATTTT. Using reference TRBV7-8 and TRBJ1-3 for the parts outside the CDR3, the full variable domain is GAGVSQSPRYKVAKRGQDVALRCDPISGHVSLFWYQQALGQGPEFLTYFQNEAQLDKSGLPSDRFFAERPEGSVSTLKIQRTQQEDSAVYLCASSLGDRGDTIYFGEGSWLTVV.

The DNA of the CDR3 is TGTGCCATCAGCGGGGACAGGGCGGAGGAGCAGTACTTC. The encoded protein is CAISGDRAEEQYF. The chain is built from TRBV10-3 and TRBJ2-7; the match to TRBD1 covers 9 bases. Unmatched junction bases numbered 7, after V lost 6 bases and J lost 7 bases. Germline loops: CDR1 ENHRY, CDR2 SYGVKD. This CDR3 has 13 amino acids.

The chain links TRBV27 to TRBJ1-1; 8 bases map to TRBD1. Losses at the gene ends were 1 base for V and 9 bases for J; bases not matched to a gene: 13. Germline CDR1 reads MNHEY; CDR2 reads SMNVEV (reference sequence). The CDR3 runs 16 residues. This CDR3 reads CASSLWTGLGIGQAFF. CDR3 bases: TGTGCCAGCAGTTTATGGACAGGGCTAGGCATCGGGCAAGCTTTCTTT.

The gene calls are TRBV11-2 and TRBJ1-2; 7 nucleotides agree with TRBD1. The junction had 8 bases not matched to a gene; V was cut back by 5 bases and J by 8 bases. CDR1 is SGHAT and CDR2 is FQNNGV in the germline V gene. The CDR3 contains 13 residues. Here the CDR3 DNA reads TGTGCCAGCAGCCAAGACAGGGTCTTCGGCTACACCTTC. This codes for CASSQDRVFGYTF.

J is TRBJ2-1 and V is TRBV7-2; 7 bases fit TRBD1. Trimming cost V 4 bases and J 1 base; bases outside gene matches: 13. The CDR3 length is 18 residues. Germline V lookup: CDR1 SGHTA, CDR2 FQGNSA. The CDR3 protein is CASSYAYPGQISYNEQFF. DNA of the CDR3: TGTGCCAGCAGCTACGCTTATCCGGGACAGATTTCCTACAATGAGCAGTTCTTC.

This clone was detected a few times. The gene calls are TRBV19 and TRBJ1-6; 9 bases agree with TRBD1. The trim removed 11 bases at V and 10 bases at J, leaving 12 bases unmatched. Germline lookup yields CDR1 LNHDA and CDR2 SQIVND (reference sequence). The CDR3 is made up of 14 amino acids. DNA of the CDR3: TGTGCCTGCAACCCGGGACAGGGAAGATCACCCCTCCACTTT. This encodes CACNPGQGRSPLHF.

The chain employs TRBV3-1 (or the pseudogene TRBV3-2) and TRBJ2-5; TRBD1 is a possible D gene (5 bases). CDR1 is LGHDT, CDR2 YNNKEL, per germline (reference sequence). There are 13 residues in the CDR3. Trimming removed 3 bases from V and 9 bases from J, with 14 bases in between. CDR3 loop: CASSQTPEGAQYF. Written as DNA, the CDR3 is TGTGCCAGCAGCCAGACCCCGGAAGGGGCCCAGTACTTC.

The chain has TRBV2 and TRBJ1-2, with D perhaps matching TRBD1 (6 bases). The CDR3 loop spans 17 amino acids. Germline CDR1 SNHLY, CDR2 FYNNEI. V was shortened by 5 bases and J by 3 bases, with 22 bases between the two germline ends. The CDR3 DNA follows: TGTGCCAGCAGTTGGGAGTTTGGAAACAGGGCGGACTATGGCTACACCTTC. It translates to CASSWEFGNRADYGYTF.

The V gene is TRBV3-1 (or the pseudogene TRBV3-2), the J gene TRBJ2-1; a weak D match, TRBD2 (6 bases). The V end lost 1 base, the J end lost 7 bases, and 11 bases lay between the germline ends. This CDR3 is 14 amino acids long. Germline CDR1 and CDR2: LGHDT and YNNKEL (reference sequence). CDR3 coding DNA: TGTGCCAGCAGCCAAGTCACTGGAGGGAATGAGCAGTTCTTC. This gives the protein CASSQVTGGNEQFF.

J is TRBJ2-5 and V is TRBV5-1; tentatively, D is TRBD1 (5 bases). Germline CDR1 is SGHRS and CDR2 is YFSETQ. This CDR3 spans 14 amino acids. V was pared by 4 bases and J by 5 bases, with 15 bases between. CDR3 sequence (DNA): TGCGCCAGCAGCCCGTCCCCAGGGTTGGAGACCCAGTACTTC. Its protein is CASSPSPGLETQYF. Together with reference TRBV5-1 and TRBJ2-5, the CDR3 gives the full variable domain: KAGVTQTPRYLIKTRGQQVTLSCSPISGHRSVSWYQQTPGQGLQFLFEYFSETQRNKGNFPGRFSGRQFSNSRSEMNVSTLELGDSALYLCASSPSPGLETQYFGPGTRLLVL.

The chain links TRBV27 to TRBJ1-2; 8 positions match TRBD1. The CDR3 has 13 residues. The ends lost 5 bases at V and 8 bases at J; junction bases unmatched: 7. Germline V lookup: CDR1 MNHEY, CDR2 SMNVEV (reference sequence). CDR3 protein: CASSITGGLGYTF. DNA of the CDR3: TGTGCCAGCAGTATAACAGGGGGTTTGGGCTACACCTTC.

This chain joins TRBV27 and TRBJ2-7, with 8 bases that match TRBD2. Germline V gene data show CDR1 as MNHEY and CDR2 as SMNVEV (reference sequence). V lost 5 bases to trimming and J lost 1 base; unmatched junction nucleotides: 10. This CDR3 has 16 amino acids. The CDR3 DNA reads TGTGCCAGCAGTCCCTCAGCGGGGGTTAAGTCCTACGAGCAGTACTTC. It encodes CASSPSAGVKSYEQYF.

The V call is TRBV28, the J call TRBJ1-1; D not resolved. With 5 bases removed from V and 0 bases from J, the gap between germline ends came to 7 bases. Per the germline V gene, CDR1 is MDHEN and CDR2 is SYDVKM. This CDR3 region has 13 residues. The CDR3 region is CASSPYMNTEAFF. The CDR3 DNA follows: TGTGCCAGCAGTCCGTATATGAACACTGAAGCTTTCTTT.

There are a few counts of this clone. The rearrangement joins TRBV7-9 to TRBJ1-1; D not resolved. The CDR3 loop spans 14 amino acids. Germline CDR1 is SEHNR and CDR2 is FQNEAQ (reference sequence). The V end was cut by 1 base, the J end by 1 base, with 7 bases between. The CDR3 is CASSLVQSNTEAFF. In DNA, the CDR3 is TGTGCCAGCAGCTTAGTACAGTCGAACACTGAAGCTTTCTTT.

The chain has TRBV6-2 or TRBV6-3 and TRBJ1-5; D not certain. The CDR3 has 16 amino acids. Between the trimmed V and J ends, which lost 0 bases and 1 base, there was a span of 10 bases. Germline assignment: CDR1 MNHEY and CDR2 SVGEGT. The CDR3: CASSYSRARSNQPQHF. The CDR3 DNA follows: TGTGCCAGCAGTTACTCGAGGGCGCGGAGCAATCAGCCCCAGCATTTT.

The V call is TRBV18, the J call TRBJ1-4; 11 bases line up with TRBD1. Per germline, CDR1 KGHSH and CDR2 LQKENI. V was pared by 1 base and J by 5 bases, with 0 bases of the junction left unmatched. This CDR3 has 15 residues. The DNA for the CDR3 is TGTGCCAGCTCACCACGGACAGGGGGCAATGAAAAACTGTTTTTT. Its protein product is CASSPRTGGNEKLFF.

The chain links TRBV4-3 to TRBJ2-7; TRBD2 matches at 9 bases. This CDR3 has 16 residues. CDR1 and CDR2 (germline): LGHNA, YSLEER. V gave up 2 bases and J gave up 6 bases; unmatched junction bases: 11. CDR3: CASSQKRGDPGAEQYF. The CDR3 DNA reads TGCGCCAGCAGCCAAAAGCGGGGGGACCCCGGGGCCGAGCAGTACTTC.

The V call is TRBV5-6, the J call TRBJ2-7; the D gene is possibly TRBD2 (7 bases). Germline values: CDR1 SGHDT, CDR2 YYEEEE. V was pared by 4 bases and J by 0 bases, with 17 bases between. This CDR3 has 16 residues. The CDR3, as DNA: TGTGCCAGCAGCCTTCCGGGCGGGGGCCTCTCCTACGAGCAGTACTTC. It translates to CASSLPGGGLSYEQYF.

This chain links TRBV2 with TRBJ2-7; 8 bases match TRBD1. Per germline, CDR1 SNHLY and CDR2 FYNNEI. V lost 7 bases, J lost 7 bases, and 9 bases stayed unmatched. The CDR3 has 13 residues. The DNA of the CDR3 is TGTGCCAGCATTGGACAGGGCAATAGGGAGCAGTACTTC. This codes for CASIGQGNREQYF.

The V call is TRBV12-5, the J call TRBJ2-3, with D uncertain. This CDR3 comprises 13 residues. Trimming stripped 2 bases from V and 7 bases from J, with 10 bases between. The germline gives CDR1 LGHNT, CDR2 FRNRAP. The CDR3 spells CASGLLGTHTQYF. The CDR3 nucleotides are TGTGCTAGTGGTTTGCTAGGAACGCATACGCAGTATTTT.

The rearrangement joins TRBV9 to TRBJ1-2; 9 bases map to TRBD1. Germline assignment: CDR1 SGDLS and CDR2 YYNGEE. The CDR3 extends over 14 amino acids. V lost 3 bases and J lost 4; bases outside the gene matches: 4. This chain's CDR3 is CASSAGQGIYGYTF. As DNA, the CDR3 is TGTGCCAGCAGCGCCGGACAGGGGATCTATGGCTACACCTTC.

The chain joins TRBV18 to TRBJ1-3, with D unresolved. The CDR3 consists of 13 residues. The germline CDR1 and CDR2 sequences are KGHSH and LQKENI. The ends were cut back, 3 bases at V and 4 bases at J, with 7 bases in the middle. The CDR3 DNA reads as TGTGCCAGCTCACCGCAGGCGGGAAACACCATATATTTT. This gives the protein CASSPQAGNTIYF.

CDR3 protein: CASSVRPEKNEQFF. The CDR3 coding sequence is TGTGCCAGCAGTGTACGCCCTGAGAAGAATGAGCAGTTCTTC. The chain couples TRBV2 to TRBJ2-1, with unresolved D. This CDR3 spans 14 amino acids. CDR1 is SNHLY and CDR2 is FYNNEI in the germline V gene. V was trimmed by 4 bases and J by 7 bases, leaving 14 bases between them.